These 20 T cell receptor beta chains originate from one sample sequenced in a study of human T cells and chemical hapten exposure. Time point reported: patch test 2, 6 weeks after DPC sensitization. Treatment of the sample: therapeutic diphenylcyclopropenone sensitization with weekly scalp DPC. TCRdb reanalysed the RACE reads using MiXCR and keeps one entry per CDR3 protein. The table lists 100,000 or so distinct CDR3 sequences, approximately 9.9% of them singletons. The source material was whole blood, sampled in connection with sensitization to the hapten diphenylcyclopropenone (DPC). The receptors stem from a man aged 35 to 55 with alopecia areata. Some clones in this sample may be carry-over from other donors' samples.

This clonotype has only a few counts. The junction shows a germline mismatch at one end, possibly a read error. The rearrangement links TRBV7-6 to TRBJ2-1; possibly TRBD2 for D (5 bases). Germline V gene sequence: CDR1 SGHVS, CDR2 FNYEAQ. The CDR3 totals 15 residues. The chain's CDR3 is CASTPGLASSNEQFF. In DNA form, the CDR3 reads TGTGCCAGCACACCCGGACTCGCCTCCTCCAATGAGCAGTTCTTC.

This chain connects TRBV28 to TRBJ1-1; D call uncertain. Germline V gives CDR1 MDHEN, CDR2 SYDVKM. CDR3 length: 15 amino acids. Trimming stripped 3 bases from V and 0 bases from J, with 11 bases between. CDR3 sequence (DNA): TGTGCCAGCAGTTTGGGCGAAAAAATGAACACTGAAGCTTTCTTT. Translated: CASSLGEKMNTEAFF.

CDR3 amino acids: CATSVNSDTQYF. Written as DNA, the CDR3 is TGCGCCACCTCCGTGAACTCAGATACGCAGTATTTT. The V gene is TRBV5-1, the J gene TRBJ2-3; D gene unclear. The CDR3 runs to 12 residues. Germline loops: CDR1 SGHRS, CDR2 YFSETQ. V was trimmed by 9 bases and J by 4 bases, leaving 12 bases between them.

V and J are TRBV6-2 or TRBV6-3 and TRBJ2-1; TRBD1 agrees at 9 bases. V lost 6 bases and J lost 8; bases outside the gene matches: 20. Germline-derived CDR1 and CDR2 are MNHEY and SVGEGT. The CDR3 loop spans 18 amino acids. CDR3: CASRAYLSTGTGLYEQFF. Written as DNA, the CDR3 is TGTGCCAGCAGGGCTTACCTCTCGACGGGGACAGGGCTGTATGAGCAGTTCTTC.

The chain uses TRBV2 and TRBJ1-1, with D possibly matching TRBD1 (6 bases). Trimming left V 6 bases short and J 2 bases short, with 13 bases between. CDR3 length: 14 residues. CDR1 SNHLY and CDR2 FYNNEI come from the germline V gene. The CDR3 sequence is CASSQQGSNTEAFF. The CDR3 DNA follows: TGTGCCAGCAGCCAGCAGGGGAGTAACACTGAAGCTTTCTTT.

This clonotype was seen more than once but under ten times. The CDR3 DNA reads as TGTGCCAGCAGTTTAGGGGGTGAGGGTTGGCAAGAGACCCAGTACTTC. Its translation is CASSLGGEGWQETQYF. The chain has TRBV28 and TRBJ2-5; TRBD1 or TRBD2 may be the D gene (5 bases each). The V end lost 2 bases, the J end lost 2 bases, and 15 bases lay between the germline ends. Germline V gene lookup returns CDR1 MDHEN and CDR2 SYDVKM. CDR3 length: 16 amino acids.

The genes are TRBV14 and TRBJ2-7; no firm D call. From germline, CDR1 is SGHDN and CDR2 FVKESK. Trimming stripped 1 base from V and 7 bases from J, with 5 bases between. The CDR3 runs 11 residues. CDR3 amino acids: CASSQVREQYF. The CDR3 DNA follows: TGTGCCAGCAGCCAAGTTAGGGAGCAGTACTTC.

At least ten counts were recorded for this clonotype. V and J are TRBV4-3 and TRBJ2-5, with 9 bases fitting TRBD1. This CDR3 has 15 residues. CDR1 LGHNA and CDR2 YSLEER come from the germline V gene. V shed 3 bases, J shed 5 bases, and the junction held 7 bases outside the gene matches. CDR3 nucleotides: TGCGCCAGCAGCCAGGGACAGGGAGGGGAGGAGACCCAGTACTTC. As protein: CASSQGQGGEETQYF.

This clonotype has only a few counts. The rearrangement links TRBV6-1 to TRBJ2-7; 8 nucleotides align to TRBD1. This CDR3 is built from 15 residues. J was trimmed by 0 bases and V by 7 bases; bases with no gene match: 8. The V gene's germline CDR1 is MNHNS and CDR2 SASEGT. The CDR3 is CASTRGTGSSYEQYF. CDR3 bases: TGTGCCAGCACGCGCGGGACAGGAAGCTCCTACGAGCAGTACTTC.

The chain uses TRBV3-1 and TRBJ1-2, with unresolved D. V gave up 4 bases and J gave up 3 bases, with 12 bases separating them. Germline assignment: CDR1 LGHDT and CDR2 YNNKEL (reference sequence). The CDR3 has 14 amino acids. The CDR3 protein is CASSRGESYYGYTF. The CDR3 region has the DNA TGTGCCAGCAGCCGTGGGGAGTCCTACTATGGCTACACCTTC. The entire variable domain, with the rest obtained from reference TRBV3-1 and TRBJ1-2, is as follows: DTAVSQTPKYLVTQMGNDKSIKCEQNLGHDTMYWYKQDSKKFLKIMFSYNNKELIINETVPNRFSPKSPDKAHLNLHINSLELGDSAVYFCASSRGESYYGYTFGSGTRLTVV.

This clonotype appeared a few times. V and J are TRBV27 and TRBJ2-2; 8 nucleotides agree with TRBD2. J was trimmed by 6 bases and V by 4 bases; bases with no gene match: 16. The germline V gene has CDR1 MNHEY and CDR2 SMNVEV (reference sequence). This CDR3 has 18 amino acids. The CDR3 DNA sequence: TGTGCCAGCAGTTACACCCTACCTGGGACTAGTGGTGCCGGGGAGCTGTTTTTT. It is translated as CASSYTLPGTSGAGELFF.

This clonotype was seen only a few times. This sequence joins TRBV5-1 and TRBJ2-1; D unclear. Deletions cut 4 bases from V and 5 bases from J, with 10 bases between. The CDR3 length is 13 residues. Germline V gives CDR1 SGHRS, CDR2 YFSETQ. In DNA form, the CDR3 reads TGCGCCAGCAGCATTCAAGTTAACAATGAGCAGTTCTTC. This encodes CASSIQVNNEQFF.

This clonotype occurred a few times. The CDR3 reads CASSPRTSGRAREQYV. The CDR3 nucleotides are TGCGCCAGCAGCCCCCGGACTAGCGGGCGGGCGAGGGAGCAGTACGTC. The rearrangement links TRBV4-3 to TRBJ2-7; 11 positions match TRBD2. The V gene's germline CDR1 is LGHNA and CDR2 YSLEER. The CDR3 is made up of 16 amino acids. With V trimmed by 4 bases and J by 7 bases, 12 bases remained unmatched.

In its sample, this clonotype was seen a few times. The chain carries TRBV6-2 or TRBV6-3 and TRBJ2-7, with 7 bases fitting TRBD1. This CDR3 is 18 amino acids long. Looked up from germline, CDR1 is MNHEY and CDR2 is SVGEGT. V gave up 6 bases and J gave up 0 bases; unmatched junction bases: 17. This chain's CDR3 is CASRADIGQVSSSYEQYV. DNA of the CDR3: TGTGCCAGCAGAGCTGACATAGGACAGGTCTCGTCCTCCTACGAGCAGTACGTC.

The chain uses TRBV7-2 and TRBJ2-3; D tentatively reads TRBD1 or TRBD2 (6 bases each). The ends were cut back, 1 base at V and 2 bases at J, with 34 bases in the middle. The CDR3 contains 23 residues. Germline values: CDR1 SGHTA, CDR2 FQGNSA. The DNA of the CDR3 is TGTGCCAGCAGCTTAGGTCTATGGGGGCGCAGTACTAGCCAGGGGCGGGCCACAGATACGCAGTATTTT. Protein: CASSLGLWGRSTSQGRATDTQYF.

This clonotype was seen only a few times. The genes are TRBV7-2 and TRBJ2-4; 9 bases map to TRBD2. The trim removed 5 bases at V and 4 bases at J, leaving 12 bases unmatched. The length of the CDR3 is 17 residues. The V gene's germline CDR1 is SGHTA and CDR2 FQGNSA. Here the CDR3 reads CASSHESTLAGKNIQYF. CDR3 bases: TGTGCCAGCAGCCACGAATCTACTCTAGCGGGGAAAAACATTCAGTACTTC.

V is TRBV11-2 and J is TRBJ2-1, with D hard to call. V lost 1 base, J lost 0 bases, and 13 bases lay in between. The CDR3 consists of 17 residues. Germline V gives CDR1 SGHAT, CDR2 FQNNGV. CDR3 bases: TGTGCCAGCAGCTTAGCCCCGGCTGGTCGCTCCTACAATGAGCAGTTCTTC. This translates into CASSLAPAGRSYNEQFF. The full variable domain, with the rest looked up from reference TRBV11-2 and TRBJ2-1, is EAGVAQSPRYKIIEKRQSVAFWCNPISGHATLYWYQQILGQGPKLLIQFQNNGVVDDSQLPKDRFSAERLKGVDSTLKIQPAKLEDSAVYLCASSLAPAGRSYNEQFFGPGTRLTVL.

CDR3 sequence reads: CASTDSDPSYTAFF. DNA of the CDR3: TGCGCCAGCACAGACAGCGATCCTTCCTATACGGCTTTCTTT. The chain carries TRBV10-1 and TRBJ1-1, with D tentatively TRBD1 (5 bases). Trimming took off 7 bases at V and 11 bases at J, with 23 bases between the two ends. This CDR3 is built from 14 residues. Germline CDR1 reads WNHNN; CDR2 reads SYGVQD (reference sequence).

This clonotype was detected only a few times. This sequence joins TRBV7-2 and TRBJ1-1; TRBD1 agrees at 10 bases. CDR3 length: 16 amino acids. CDR1 is SGHTA and CDR2 is FQGNSA in the germline V gene. V dropped 5 bases and J dropped 0; count of bases not matched to a gene: 6. DNA of the CDR3: TGTGCCAGCAGCCGGGACAGGGGAAGTATGAACACTGAAGCTTTCTTT. This gives the protein CASSRDRGSMNTEAFF.

This clonotype has just a few counts. This chain joins TRBV28 and TRBJ2-3, with 10 positions matching TRBD1. J was trimmed by 3 bases and V by 2 bases; bases with no gene match: 2. Germline lookup yields CDR1 MDHEN and CDR2 SYDVKM. This CDR3 contains 15 residues. DNA of the CDR3: TGTGCCAGCAGTTTAGCGGGACAGGGGACAGATACGCAGTATTTT. Translation: CASSLAGQGTDTQYF.